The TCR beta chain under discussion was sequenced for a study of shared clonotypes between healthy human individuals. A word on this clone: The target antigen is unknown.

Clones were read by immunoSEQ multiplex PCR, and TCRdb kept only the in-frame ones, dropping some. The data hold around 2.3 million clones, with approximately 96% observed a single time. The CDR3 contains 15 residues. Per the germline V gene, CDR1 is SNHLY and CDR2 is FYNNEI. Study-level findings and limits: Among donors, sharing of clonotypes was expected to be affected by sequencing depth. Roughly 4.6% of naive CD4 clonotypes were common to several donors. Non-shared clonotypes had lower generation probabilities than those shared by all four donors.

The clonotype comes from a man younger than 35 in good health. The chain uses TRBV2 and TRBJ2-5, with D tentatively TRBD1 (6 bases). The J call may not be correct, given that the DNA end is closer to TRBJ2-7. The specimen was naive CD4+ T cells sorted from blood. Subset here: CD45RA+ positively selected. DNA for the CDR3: TGTGCCAGCAGTCCAAGCCCTATACAGGGATCCGAGCAGTACTTC. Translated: CASSPSPIQGSEQYF.